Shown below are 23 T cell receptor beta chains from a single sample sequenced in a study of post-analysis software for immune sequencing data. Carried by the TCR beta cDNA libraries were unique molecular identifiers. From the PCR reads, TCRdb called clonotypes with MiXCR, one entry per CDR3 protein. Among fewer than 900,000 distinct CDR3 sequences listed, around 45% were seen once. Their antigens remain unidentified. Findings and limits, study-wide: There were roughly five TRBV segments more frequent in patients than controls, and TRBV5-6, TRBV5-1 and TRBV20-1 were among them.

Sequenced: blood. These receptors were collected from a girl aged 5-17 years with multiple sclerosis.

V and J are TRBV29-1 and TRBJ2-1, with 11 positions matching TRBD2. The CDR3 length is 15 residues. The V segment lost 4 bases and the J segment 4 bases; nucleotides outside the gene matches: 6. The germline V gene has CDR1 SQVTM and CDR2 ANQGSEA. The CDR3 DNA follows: TGCAGCGTTGGTCGAGGACTAGCGGGTTACAATGAGCAGTTCTTC. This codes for CSVGRGLAGYNEQFF.

CDR3 sequence reads: CASSQEPNLNYGYTF. In DNA, the CDR3 is TGCGCCAGCAGCCAAGAACCAAACCTTAACTATGGCTACACCTTC. The rearrangement joins TRBV4-1 to TRBJ1-2; D is uncertain. Germline V gene sequence: CDR1 MGHRA, CDR2 YSYEKL. Trimming took off 0 bases at V and 1 base at J, with 9 bases between the two ends. The CDR3 covers 15 residues.

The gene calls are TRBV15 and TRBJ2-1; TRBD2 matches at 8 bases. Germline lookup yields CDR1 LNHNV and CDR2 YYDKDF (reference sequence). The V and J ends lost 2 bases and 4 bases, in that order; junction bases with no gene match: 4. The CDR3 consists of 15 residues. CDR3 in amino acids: CATSRLTSGYNEQFF. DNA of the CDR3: TGTGCCACCAGCAGACTTACTAGCGGATACAATGAGCAGTTCTTC.

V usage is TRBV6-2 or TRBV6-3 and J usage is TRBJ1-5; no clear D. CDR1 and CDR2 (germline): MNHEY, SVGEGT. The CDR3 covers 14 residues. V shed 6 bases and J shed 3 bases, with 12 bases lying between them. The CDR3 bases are TGTGCCAGCAGAGAGGACGCATACAATCAGCCCCAGCATTTT. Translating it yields CASREDAYNQPQHF.

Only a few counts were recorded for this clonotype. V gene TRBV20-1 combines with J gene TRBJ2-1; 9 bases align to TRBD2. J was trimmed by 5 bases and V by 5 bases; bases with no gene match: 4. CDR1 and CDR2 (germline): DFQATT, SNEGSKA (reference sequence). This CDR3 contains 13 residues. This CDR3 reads CSAASGNHNEQFF. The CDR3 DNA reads TGCAGTGCTGCTAGCGGGAACCACAATGAGCAGTTCTTC.

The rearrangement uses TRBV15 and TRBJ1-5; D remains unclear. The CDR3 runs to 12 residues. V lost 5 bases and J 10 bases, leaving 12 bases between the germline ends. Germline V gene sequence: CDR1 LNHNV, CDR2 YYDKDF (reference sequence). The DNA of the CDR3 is TGTGCCACCAGCGCACATAGACATCCCCAGCATTTT. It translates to CATSAHRHPQHF.

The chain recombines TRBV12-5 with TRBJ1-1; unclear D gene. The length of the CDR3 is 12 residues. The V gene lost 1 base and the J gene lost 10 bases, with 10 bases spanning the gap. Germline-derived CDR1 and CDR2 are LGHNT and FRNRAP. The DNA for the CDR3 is TGTGCTAGTGGTTTGGAGGAGTATGCAGCTTTCTTT. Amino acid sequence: CASGLEEYAAFF.

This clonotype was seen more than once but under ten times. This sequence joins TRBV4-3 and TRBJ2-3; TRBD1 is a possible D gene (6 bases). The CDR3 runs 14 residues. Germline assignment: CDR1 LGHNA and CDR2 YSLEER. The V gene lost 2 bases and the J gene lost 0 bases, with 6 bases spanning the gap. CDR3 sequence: CASSQTGSTDTQYF. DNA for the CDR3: TGCGCCAGCAGCCAAACAGGGAGCACAGATACGCAGTATTTT.

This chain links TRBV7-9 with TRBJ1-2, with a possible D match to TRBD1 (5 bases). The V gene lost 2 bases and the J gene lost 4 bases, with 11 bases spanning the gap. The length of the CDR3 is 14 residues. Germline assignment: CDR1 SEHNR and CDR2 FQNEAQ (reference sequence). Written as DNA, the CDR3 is TGTGCCAGCAGCTTATTGGGGCGGGCCTATGGCTACACCTTC. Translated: CASSLLGRAYGYTF.

Here the CDR3 reads CASSSNRGNQPQHF. In DNA, the CDR3 is TGTGCCAGCAGCTCGAACAGGGGCAATCAGCCCCAGCATTTT. The chain recombines TRBV7-2 with TRBJ1-5, with D tentatively TRBD1 (6 bases). V lost 4 bases to trimming and J lost 2 bases, with 9 bases between them. CDR1 and CDR2 (germline): SGHTA, FQGNSA. CDR3 length: 14 amino acids.

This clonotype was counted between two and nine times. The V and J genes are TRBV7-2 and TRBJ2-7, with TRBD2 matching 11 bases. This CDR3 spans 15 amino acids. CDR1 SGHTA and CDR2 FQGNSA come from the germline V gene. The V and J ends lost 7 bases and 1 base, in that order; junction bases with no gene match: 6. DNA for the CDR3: TGTGCCAGCACCACTAGCGGGAGCTTATCCTACGAGCAGTACTTC. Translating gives CASTTSGSLSYEQYF.

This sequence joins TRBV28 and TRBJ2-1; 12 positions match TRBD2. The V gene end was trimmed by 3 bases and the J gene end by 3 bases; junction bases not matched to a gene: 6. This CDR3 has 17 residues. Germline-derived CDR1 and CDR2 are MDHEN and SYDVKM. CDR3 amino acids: CASSFQTSGSLYNEQFF. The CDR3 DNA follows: TGTGCCAGCAGTTTCCAGACTAGCGGGAGTCTCTACAATGAGCAGTTCTTC.

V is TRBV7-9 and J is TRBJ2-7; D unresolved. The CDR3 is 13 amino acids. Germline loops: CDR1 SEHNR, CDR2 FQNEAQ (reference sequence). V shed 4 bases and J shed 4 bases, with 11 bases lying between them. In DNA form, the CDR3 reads TGTGCCAGCAGCTCAGGAGAAGGTTACGAGCAGTACTTC. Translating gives CASSSGEGYEQYF.

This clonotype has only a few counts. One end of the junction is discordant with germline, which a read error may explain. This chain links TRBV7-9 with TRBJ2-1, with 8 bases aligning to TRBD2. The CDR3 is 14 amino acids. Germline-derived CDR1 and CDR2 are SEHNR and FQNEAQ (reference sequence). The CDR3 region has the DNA TGTGCCAGTAGCTTTGGAGTAGCGGGAATGGAGCAGTTCTTC. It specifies CASSFGVAGMEQFF.

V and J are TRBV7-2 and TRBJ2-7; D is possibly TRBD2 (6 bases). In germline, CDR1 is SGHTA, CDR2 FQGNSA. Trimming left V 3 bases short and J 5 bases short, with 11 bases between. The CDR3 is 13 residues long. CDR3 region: CASSLGGPDEQYF. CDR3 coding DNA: TGTGCCAGCAGCTTGGGGGGACCGGACGAGCAGTACTTC.

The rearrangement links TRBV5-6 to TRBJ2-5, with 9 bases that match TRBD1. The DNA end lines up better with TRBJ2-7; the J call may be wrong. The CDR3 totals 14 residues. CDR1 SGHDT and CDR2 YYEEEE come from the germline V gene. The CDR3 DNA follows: TGTGCCAGCAGCTTGGGACAGGGGGGAGGCGAGCAGTACTTC. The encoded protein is CASSLGQGGGEQYF.

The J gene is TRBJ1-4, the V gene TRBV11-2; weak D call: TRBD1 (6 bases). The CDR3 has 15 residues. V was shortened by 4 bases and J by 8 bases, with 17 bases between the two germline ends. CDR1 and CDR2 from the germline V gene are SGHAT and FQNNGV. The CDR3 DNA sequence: TGTGCCAGCAGCTCTCTCACAGGGCGGGGCGAAAAACTGTTTTTT. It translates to CASSSLTGRGEKLFF.

The CDR3 loop reads CASSPSTGNIQYF. In DNA form, the CDR3 reads TGTGCCAGCAGCCCTTCTACGGGGAACATTCAGTACTTC. The chain employs TRBV11-3 and TRBJ2-4; weak D call: TRBD2 (5 bases). The CDR3 has 13 amino acids. The V gene's germline CDR1 is SGHNT and CDR2 YENEEA. V lost 5 bases and J lost 7, with 12 bases in between.

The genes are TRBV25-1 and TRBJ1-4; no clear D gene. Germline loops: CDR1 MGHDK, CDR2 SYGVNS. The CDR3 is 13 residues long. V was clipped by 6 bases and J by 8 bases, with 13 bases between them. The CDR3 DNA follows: TGTGCCAGCAGGGAGAGGGTCGGAGAAAAACTGTTTTTT. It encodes CASRERVGEKLFF.

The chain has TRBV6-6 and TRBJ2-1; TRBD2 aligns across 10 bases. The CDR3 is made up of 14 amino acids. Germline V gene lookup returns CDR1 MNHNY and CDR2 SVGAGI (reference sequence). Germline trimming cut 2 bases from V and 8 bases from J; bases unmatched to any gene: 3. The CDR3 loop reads CASSYKREGDEQFF. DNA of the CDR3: TGTGCCAGCAGTTACAAGCGGGAGGGCGATGAGCAGTTCTTC.

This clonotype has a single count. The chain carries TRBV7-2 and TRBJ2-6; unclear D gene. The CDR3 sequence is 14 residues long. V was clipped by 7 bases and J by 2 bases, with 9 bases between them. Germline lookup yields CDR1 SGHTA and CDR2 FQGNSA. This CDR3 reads CASTQTAGANVLTF. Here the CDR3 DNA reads TGTGCCAGCACCCAGACTGCTGGGGCCAACGTCCTGACTTTC.

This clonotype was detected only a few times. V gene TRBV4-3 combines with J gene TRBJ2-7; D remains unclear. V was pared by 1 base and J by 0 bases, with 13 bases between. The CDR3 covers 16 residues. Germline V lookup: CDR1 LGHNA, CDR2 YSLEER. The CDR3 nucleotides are TGCGCCAGCAGCCAAGCGTTTGCGTCCAGCTCCTACGAGCAGTACTTC. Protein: CASSQAFASSSYEQYF.

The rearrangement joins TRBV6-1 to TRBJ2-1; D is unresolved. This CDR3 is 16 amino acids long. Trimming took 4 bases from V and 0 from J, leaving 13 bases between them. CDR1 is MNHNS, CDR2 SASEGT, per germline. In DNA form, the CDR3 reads TGTGCCAGCAGTGTTTCGGTGACTGTCTCCTACAATGAGCAGTTCTTC. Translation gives CASSVSVTVSYNEQFF.